Described below is a single TCR beta chain sequence and its context. It lacks a known antigen. There are no base qualities to consult, and no much larger clone falls within one base. These data come from a study of vaccination effects on CD4 cells after COVID-19 (dated by TCRdb to about 2022). Background on the whole study: Two doses of either the BNT162b2 or the mRNA-1273 mRNA SARS-CoV-2 vaccine were administered to participants. The full study included 9 to 10 COVID-19 convalescent patients and a few SARS-CoV-2-naive healthy vaccine recipients. Cultures from other donors in the study were sequenced using the Oncomine TCR Beta short-read assay on an Illumina iSeq 100. SARS-CoV-2 spike-specific CD4+ TCR repertoires were compared before and after mRNA vaccination in COVID-19 convalescent patients and in infection-naive vaccine recipients.

Study-wide conclusions, independent of this receptor: At late post-vaccination timepoints, both infection-induced and vaccine-induced clones showed marked clonal contraction, consistent with waning T cell responses. Only a small number of convalescent patients were included, and no early post-infection timepoints were available, which limited the study. Among healthy vaccine recipients, nearly all vaccine-induced clones were SARS-CoV-2 mono-reactive, and just 1 of 255 was cross-reactive with common cold coronaviruses.

The method behind the library was the immunoSEQ multiplex PCR assay. DNA from the CD4+ T cells that had been cultured and isolated underwent TCR beta CDR3 sequencing. The original methods were these. The analysis removed non-productive TCR sequences, trimmed reads to the CDR3 region, and retained only CDR3s that were 7 or more amino acids long. Antigen-specific clonotypes were identified with the MANAFEST web app by comparing expansion in peptide wells against reference cultures. For clones to be considered positive, expansion at FDR<0.05 versus reference and all other wells, an odds ratio above 5, and a frequency above 0.1% in two replicate wells were required. A clonotype was called cross-reactive if it was significantly expanded both in SARS-CoV-2 spike wells and in at least one common cold coronavirus spike condition. CDR3 similarity was assessed by Levenshtein distance using the stringdist R package, and unrooted trees were constructed with ape in R 3.6.1. TCRdb obtained this table from immuneACCESS and retained in-frame rearrangements with V and J assigned. These tables miss some clones; where compared with another copy, unresolved V genes account for less than half of the shortfall, and the remainder is unexplained. D and trimming were read from the DNA, whereas the V and J calls and clone size are those reported in that table. The sample includes about 43,000 clones, with roughly 79% observed a single time. The ten largest clones add up to less than 14% of the sample.

In the ViraFEST assay, PBMC were stimulated with viral peptide pools, and TCR sequencing was then used to find antigen-specific CD4+ T cell clonotypes based on their expansion. After 10 days of culture, CD4+ T cells were isolated with the EasySep CD4+ T cell isolation kit. None of the healthy vaccine recipients had a prior SARS-CoV-2 infection, which was confirmed by nucleocapsid antibody tests that came back negative both before and after vaccination. Each well held roughly 2 million PBMC cultured in IMDM containing approximately 5.3% human AB serum, roughly 10 IU/ml IL-2 and gentamicin, along with roughly 10 ug/ml peptides. Half of the culture medium was replaced with fresh IL-2-containing medium on days 3 and 7. Each peptide stimulation condition was cultured in triplicate wells unless otherwise noted. PBMC were separated from whole blood using Ficoll-Paque Plus gradient centrifugation and were then either cryopreserved at -140C or used fresh. The overlapping peptide pools covered the spike proteins of SARS-CoV-2 and of the common cold coronaviruses HCoV-NL63, HCoV-OC43 and HCoV-229E. Genomic DNA was extracted from cultured CD4+ T cells with the QIAamp micro DNA kit.

The germline V gene (reference sequence) yields LNHDA for CDR1 and SQIVND for CDR2. Trimming takes 7 bases from V and 3 bases from J, and the germline ends sit 12 bases apart. CDR3 length: 14 amino acids, cysteine to phenylalanine. CDR3 DNA only is kept here, 42 bases in frame from base 1. This TCR derives from a human donor who received a COVID-19 vaccine. The rearranged chain carries TRBV19 and TRBJ1-4; matching of 6 bases hints at TRBD1 as the D gene. Sequenced material: CD4+ T cells from PBMCs cultured with SARS-CoV-2 spike peptides, taken before COVID-19 vaccination. The cell subset or site label, as the study defines it: SARS-CoV-2 spike overlapping peptide pool stimulation. The CDR3 has the sequence CASMIRGSNEKLFF. The nucleotide sequence is given as TGTGCCAGTATGATAAGGGGGTCTAATGAAAAACTGTTTTTT.